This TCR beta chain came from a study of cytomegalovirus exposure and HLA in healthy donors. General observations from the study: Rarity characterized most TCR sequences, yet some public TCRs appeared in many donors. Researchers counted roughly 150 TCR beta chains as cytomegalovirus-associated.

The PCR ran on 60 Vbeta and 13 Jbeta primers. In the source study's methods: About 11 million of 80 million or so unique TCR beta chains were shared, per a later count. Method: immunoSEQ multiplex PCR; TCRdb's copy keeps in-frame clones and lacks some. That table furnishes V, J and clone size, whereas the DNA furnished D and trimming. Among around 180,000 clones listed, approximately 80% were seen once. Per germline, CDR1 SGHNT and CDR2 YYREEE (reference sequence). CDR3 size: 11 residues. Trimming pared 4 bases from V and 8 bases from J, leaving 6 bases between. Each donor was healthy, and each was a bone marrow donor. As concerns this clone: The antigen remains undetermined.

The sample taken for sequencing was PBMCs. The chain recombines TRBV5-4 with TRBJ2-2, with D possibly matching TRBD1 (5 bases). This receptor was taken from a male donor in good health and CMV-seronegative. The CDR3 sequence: CASSRTGELFF. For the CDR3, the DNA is TGTGCCAGCAGCCGGACAGGGGAGCTGTTTTTT.